This T cell receptor beta chain was sequenced for a study of blood T cell repertoires in COVID-19. Study information: The cDNA or gDNA used as material had been derived from T cells, B-cell-depleted T cells, or PBMCs.

Source study methods: The authors estimated nucleated cell counts from reference gene primer amplification. TCRdb keeps only in-frame clones here, not all; method: immunoSEQ multiplex PCR. V, J and clone size are those of that table, while D and trimming were read from the DNA. The data hold approximately 180,000 clones, with more than 80% observed a single time. This clone was seen only once. V lost 0 bases to trimming and J lost 2 bases, with 10 bases between them. The germline gives CDR1 LNHNV, CDR2 YYDKDF (reference sequence). The CDR3 length is 15 residues. Sequencing input: peripheral blood. This clonotype was obtained from a man aged 45 to 65 with acute or convalescent COVID-19. V is TRBV15 and J is TRBJ1-2; D remains unclear. Written as DNA, the CDR3 is TGTGCCACCAGCAGAGATGGTGACACCAACTATGGCTACACCTTC. Translated: CATSRDGDTNYGYTF.